This is a list of T cell receptor beta chains from one sample in a study of blood T cell repertoires in COVID-19. Profiling relied on immunoSEQ multiplex PCR, and the TCRdb table lists in-frame clones only, not all of them. The sample shows over 90,000 clones, about 87% of them seen only once. The sequencing sample was made of peripheral blood. These receptors were taken from a human donor in a cohort sampled during active COVID-19. Both conserved end residues are part of each CDR3. A D gene is named only where the DNA matches it firmly. The size entry is marked missing in some rows and otherwise reads once, few, many or a size class.

j_call d_call v_call clone_size cdr3_aa cdr3_nt
TRBJ1-3 TRBD1 TRBV18 - CASSPGQGAFSGNTIYF TGTGCCAGCTCACCTGGACAGGGGGCATTCTCTGGAAACACCATATATTTT
TRBJ2-7 - TRBV11-2 - CASSLNRVKYEQYF TGTGCCAGCAGCTTGAATAGAGTCAAATACGAGCAGTACTTC
TRBJ2-1 TRBD2 TRBV19 few CASSISGTSGGNNEQFF TGTGCCAGTAGTATTAGCGGGACTAGCGGAGGAAACAATGAGCAGTTCTTC
TRBJ2-3 - TRBV5-1 - CASSYRLGNTDTQYF TGCGCCAGCAGCTATAGACTAGGGAACACAGATACGCAGTATTTT
TRBJ1-4 TRBD1 TRBV9 - CASSVTGNEKLFF TGTGCCAGCAGCGTGACAGGGAATGAAAAACTGTTTTTT
TRBJ2-7 TRBD2 TRBV18 once CASSPLRAGGPTYEQYF TGTGCCAGCTCCCCCCTCCGGGCGGGAGGGCCTACCTACGAGCAGTACTTC
TRBJ1-6 TRBD1 TRBV27 - CASRRTGGGSPLHF TGTGCCAGCAGAAGAACAGGGGGCGGCTCACCCCTCCACTTT
TRBJ2-6 - TRBV6-2/TRBV6-3 - CASCFSSGANVLTF TGTGCCAGCTGTTTCAGCTCTGGGGCCAACGTCCTGACTTTC
TRBJ1-3 TRBD1 TRBV18 - CASSPGTGTGNTIYF TGTGCCAGCTCACCTGGGACAGGTACTGGAAACACCATATATTTT
TRBJ1-2 TRBD1 TRBV28 - CASSLPRTGGNGYTF TGTGCCAGCAGTTTACCTCGGACAGGGGGCAATGGCTACACCTTC
TRBJ2-2 - TRBV5-6 - CASSKHSRLFF TGTGCCAGCAGCAAACACAGTAGGCTGTTTTTT
TRBJ2-3 - TRBV27 - CASSYFSPGGFTDTQYF TGTGCCAGCAGCTACTTCTCGCCAGGGGGGTTCACAGATACGCAGTATTTT
TRBJ1-2 TRBD1 TRBV6-5 - CASSYRTGWDGYTF TGTGCCAGCAGTTACAGGACAGGGTGGGATGGCTACACCTTC
TRBJ1-6 - TRBV7-9 - CASSLMGPDSNSPLHF TGTGCCAGCAGCTTAATGGGCCCTGACAGTAATTCACCCCTCCACTTT
TRBJ2-7 - TRBV7-3 - CASSFARGSHEQYF TGTGCCAGCAGCTTTGCTAGGGGCTCTCACGAGCAGTACTTC
TRBJ2-1 - TRBV7-2 few CASSSQVVSEQFF TGTGCCAGCAGCTCGCAAGTAGTGAGCGAGCAGTTCTTC
TRBJ2-3 TRBD1 TRBV6-5 once CASSYGDRGHYTQYF TGTGCCAGCAGTTATGGGGACAGGGGGCACTATACGCAGTATTTT
TRBJ2-1 TRBD1 TRBV9 - CASSGRPGQYNEQFF TGTGCCAGCAGCGGCCGTCCGGGACAGTACAATGAGCAGTTCTTC
TRBJ1-4 - TRBV7-9 - CASSYTGSGEKLFF TGTGCCAGCAGCTACACAGGGTCTGGTGAAAAACTGTTTTTT
TRBJ1-3 - TRBV11-2 once CASSLSIGRNTIYF TGTGCCAGCAGCTTATCGATTGGGCGAAACACCATATATTTT
TRBJ2-6 TRBD1 TRBV29-1 few CSAVQGSSGANVLTF TGCAGCGCCGTACAGGGGAGCTCTGGGGCCAACGTCCTGACTTTC
TRBJ1-1 TRBD1 TRBV27 - CASSSWTGTTEAFF TGTGCCAGCAGTTCCTGGACAGGGACTACTGAAGCTTTCTTT
TRBJ2-7 TRBD2 TRBV4-1 - CASGQDRAGGRHEQYF TGCGCCAGCGGCCAAGATAGGGCGGGAGGTCGCCACGAGCAGTACTTC
TRBJ2-2 TRBD2 TRBV27 - CASSLGTSGRAGAGELFF TGTGCCAGCAGTTTGGGGACTAGCGGGAGGGCCGGGGCCGGGGAGCTGTTTTTT
TRBJ2-7 - TRBV2 once CASSLRTAGYEQYF TGTGCCAGCAGCCTGAGGACAGCAGGCTACGAGCAGTACTTC
TRBJ2-6 TRBD2 TRBV5-1 - CASSSGGPGANVLTF TGCGCCAGCAGCTCGGGGGGTCCTGGGGCCAACGTCCTGACTTTC
TRBJ2-1 - TRBV5-4 - CASSLAGSNEQFF TGTGCCAGCAGCTTGGCTGGGAGCAATGAGCAGTTCTTC
TRBJ2-1 - TRBV28 - CASREHKGYNEQFF TGTGCCAGCAGAGAACACAAGGGGTACAATGAGCAGTTCTTC
TRBJ2-6 - TRBV28 - CANSGAGANVLTF TGTGCCAACTCGGGAGCTGGGGCCAACGTCCTGACTTTC
TRBJ2-1 - TRBV6-2/TRBV6-3 - CASSPSGAGYSYNEQFF TGTGCCAGCAGTCCGTCGGGAGCGGGTTACTCCTACAATGAGCAGTTCTTC
TRBJ2-7 TRBD1 TRBV10-1 - CASNRPGQEVTYEQYF TGCGCCAGCAACAGACCGGGACAGGAAGTTACCTACGAGCAGTACTTC
TRBJ2-1 TRBD2 TRBV7-6 - CASSLARDLAVFNEQFF TGTGCCAGCAGCTTAGCGCGAGACCTAGCGGTGTTCAATGAGCAGTTCTTC
TRBJ2-2 - TRBV10-3 - CAISESRGQYTGELFF TGTGCCATCAGTGAGTCCAGGGGCCAGTACACCGGGGAGCTGTTTTTT
TRBJ2-7 - TRBV5-1 - CASSVDSSFSEQYF TGCGCCAGCAGCGTCGACAGTTCTTTTAGCGAGCAGTACTTC
TRBJ1-3 - TRBV4-2 - CASSQDSLSSGNTIYF TGTGCCAGCAGCCAAGATTCCCTGTCCTCTGGAAACACCATATATTTT
TRBJ1-3 - TRBV19 once CASSPSTGAGNTIYF TGTGCCAGTAGCCCCAGCACGGGGGCTGGAAACACCATATATTTT
TRBJ1-1 - TRBV6-6 - CASRGGGASITEAFF TGTGCCAGCAGGGGAGGGGGGGCCAGTATCACTGAAGCTTTCTTT
TRBJ1-5 TRBD1 TRBV18 - CASSPIRTGDQPQHF TGTGCCAGCTCACCAATAAGGACAGGGGATCAGCCCCAGCATTTT